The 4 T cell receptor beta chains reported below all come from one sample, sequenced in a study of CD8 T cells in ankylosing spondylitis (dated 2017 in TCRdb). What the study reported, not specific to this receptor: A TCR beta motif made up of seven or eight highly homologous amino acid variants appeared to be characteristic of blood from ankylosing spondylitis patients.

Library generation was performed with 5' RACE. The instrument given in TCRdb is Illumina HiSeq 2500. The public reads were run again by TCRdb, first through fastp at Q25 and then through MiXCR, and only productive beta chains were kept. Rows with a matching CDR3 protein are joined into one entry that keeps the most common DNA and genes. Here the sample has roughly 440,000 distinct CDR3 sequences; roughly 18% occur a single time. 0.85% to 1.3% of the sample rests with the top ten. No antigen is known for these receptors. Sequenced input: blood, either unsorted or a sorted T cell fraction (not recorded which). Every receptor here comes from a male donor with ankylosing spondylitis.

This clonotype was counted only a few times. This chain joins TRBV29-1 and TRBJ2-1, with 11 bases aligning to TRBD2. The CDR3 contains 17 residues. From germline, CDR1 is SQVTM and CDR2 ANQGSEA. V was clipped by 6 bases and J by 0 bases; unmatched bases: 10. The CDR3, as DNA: TGCAGCGTCCCCCCGACTAGCGGGACGAGCTCCTACAATGAGCAGTTCTTC. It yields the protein CSVPPTSGTSSYNEQFF.

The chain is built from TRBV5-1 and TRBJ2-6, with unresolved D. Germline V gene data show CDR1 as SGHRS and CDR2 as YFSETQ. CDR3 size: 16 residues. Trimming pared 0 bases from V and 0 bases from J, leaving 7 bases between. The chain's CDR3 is CASSLVARSGANVLTF. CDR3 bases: TGCGCCAGCAGCTTGGTGGCGCGCTCTGGGGCCAACGTCCTGACTTTC.

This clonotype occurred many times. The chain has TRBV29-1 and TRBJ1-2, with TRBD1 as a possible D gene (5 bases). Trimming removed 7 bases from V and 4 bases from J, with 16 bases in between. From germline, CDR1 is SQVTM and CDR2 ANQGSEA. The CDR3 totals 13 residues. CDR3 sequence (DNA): TGCAGCGCTCTTCGCCCGGGGGGCTATGGCTACACCTTC. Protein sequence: CSALRPGGYGYTF.

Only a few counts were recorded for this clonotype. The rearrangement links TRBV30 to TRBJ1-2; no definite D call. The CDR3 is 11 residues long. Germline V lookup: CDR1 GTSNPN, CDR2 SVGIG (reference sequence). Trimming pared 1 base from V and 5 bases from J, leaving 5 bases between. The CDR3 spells CAWSGRYGYTF. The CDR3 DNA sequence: TGTGCCTGGAGTGGTCGGTATGGCTACACCTTC. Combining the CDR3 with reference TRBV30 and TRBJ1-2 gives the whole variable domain SQTIHQWPATLVQPVGSPLSLECTVEGTSNPNLYWYRQAAGRGLQLLFYSVGIGQISSEVPQNLSASRPQDRQFILSSKKLLLSDSGFYLCAWSGRYGYTFGSGTRLTVV.